This TCR beta chain was recovered during a study of T cell responses to AZD1222 COVID-19 vaccine. For the study at large: Pooled samples include second doses given at about 4 or 12 weeks. Study-level findings and limits: In the spike-specific TCR repertoire, nearly half reportedly target unmutated variant regions. Vaccine-related CD4 TCRs covered spike, predominating at 160-218 and 743-854. Mostly white British, mostly female donors; authors suggested clonal diversity may be underestimated.

This clone appeared a few times. The antigen remains undetermined. The CDR3 consists of 14 residues. Germline V CDR1 and CDR2: MDHEN, SYDVKM. Trimming removed 5 bases from V and 7 bases from J, with 14 bases in between. Some clones are missing from TCRdb's copy, which holds only in-frame ones; the method was immunoSEQ multiplex PCR. Altogether 100,000 to 120,000 clones are present, 88% being singletons, with the ten largest covering 7% to 10%. The source is an adult in good health. The chain carries TRBV28 and TRBJ2-2; tentative D call: TRBD2 (5 bases). This specimen consisted of peripheral blood, obtained on day 0 of AZD1222 vaccination. In DNA, the CDR3 is TGTGCCAGCAGTGGACTTAGTGTGAGCGGGGAGCTGTTTTTT. Residues: CASSGLSVSGELFF.